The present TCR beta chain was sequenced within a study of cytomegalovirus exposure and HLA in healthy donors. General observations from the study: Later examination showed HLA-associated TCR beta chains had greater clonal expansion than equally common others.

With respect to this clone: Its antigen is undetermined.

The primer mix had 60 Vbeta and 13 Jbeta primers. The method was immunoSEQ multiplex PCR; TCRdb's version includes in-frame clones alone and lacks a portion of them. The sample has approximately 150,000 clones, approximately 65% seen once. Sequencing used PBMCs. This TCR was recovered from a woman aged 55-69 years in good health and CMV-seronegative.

As DNA, the CDR3 is TGTGCCAGCAGCTTAGGAGCTAGGACTAGCGGGAGGACAGATACGCAGTATTTT. Protein product: CASSLGARTSGRTDTQYF. The V call is TRBV7-6, the J call TRBJ2-3, with 14 positions matching TRBD2. This CDR3 is 18 amino acids long. V lost 1 base to trimming and J lost 3 bases; unmatched junction nucleotides: 6. Germline-derived CDR1 and CDR2 are SGHVS and FNYEAQ. The full variable domain, its missing parts supplied by reference TRBV7-6 and TRBJ2-3, is GAGVSQSPRYKVTKRGQDVALRCDPISGHVSLYWYRQALGQGPEFLTYFNYEAQQDKSGLPNDRFSAERPEGSISTLTIQRTEQRDSAMYRCASSLGARTSGRTDTQYFGPGTRLTVL.